These 19 T cell receptor beta chains share one sample of origin, sequenced in a study of blood T cell repertoires in COVID-19. Clones were read by immunoSEQ multiplex PCR, and TCRdb kept only the in-frame ones, dropping some. This sample has about 60,000 clones, with about 82% found just once. The sequencing sample was made of peripheral blood. The receptors derive from a human donor in a cohort sampled during active COVID-19.

V gene TRBV4-1 combines with J gene TRBJ1-5, with D perhaps matching TRBD1 (5 bases). The V gene lost 0 bases and the J gene lost 6 bases, with 9 bases spanning the gap. The germline V gene encodes CDR1 MGHRA and CDR2 YSYEKL. This CDR3 spans 14 amino acids. The CDR3 region is CASSQEGGGQPQHF. Here the CDR3 DNA reads TGCGCCAGCAGCCAAGAGGGGGGGGGTCAGCCCCAGCATTTT.

This clone has a single count. The chain couples TRBV4-1 to TRBJ2-1, with 14 bases matching TRBD2. This CDR3 is 18 amino acids long. Trimming at V came to 2 bases and at J to 8 bases, leaving 11 bases not matched to a gene. CDR1 and CDR2 from the germline V gene are MGHRA and YSYEKL. The CDR3 DNA reads TGCGCCAGCAGCCAAAGGCGGACTAGCGGGGGGCCCTTGGATGAGCAGTTCTTC. Translating gives CASSQRRTSGGPLDEQFF.

This clone was recorded once. The chain carries TRBV7-2 and TRBJ2-3, with D possibly matching TRBD2 (6 bases). The V gene lost 1 base and the J gene lost 4 bases, with 12 bases spanning the gap. Germline CDR1 SGHTA, CDR2 FQGNSA. The CDR3 is 15 amino acids. The CDR3 nucleotides read TGTGCCAGCAGCTTAGACGGGGGTAACCCAGATACGCAGTATTTT. Protein product: CASSLDGGNPDTQYF.

This chain joins TRBV3-1 (or the pseudogene TRBV3-2) and TRBJ1-1, with D tentatively TRBD1 (5 bases). V was trimmed by 5 bases and J by 1 base, leaving 5 bases between them. The CDR3 runs to 12 residues. Germline lookup yields CDR1 LGHDT and CDR2 YNNKEL (reference sequence). The CDR3 loop reads CASSRGNTEAFF. The CDR3 DNA reads TGTGCCAGCAGCAGGGGGAACACTGAAGCTTTCTTT.

The chain carries TRBV7-2 and TRBJ2-7; D is possibly TRBD2 (5 bases). This CDR3 is built from 13 residues. Germline V gives CDR1 SGHTA, CDR2 FQGNSA. Trimming took off 5 bases at V and 2 bases at J, with 10 bases between the two ends. CDR3: CASSQTGTYEQYF. DNA of the CDR3: TGTGCCAGCAGCCAAACGGGGACCTACGAGCAGTACTTC.

V and J are TRBV30 and TRBJ1-1, with D possibly TRBD1 on 6 matching bases. CDR3 length equals 13 residues. CDR1 is GTSNPN, CDR2 SVGIG, per germline (reference sequence). Trimming cost V 7 bases and J 1 base, with 13 bases left between them. CDR3: CASGGRGNTEAFF. The CDR3 DNA follows: TGTGCCTCGGGGGGCAGGGGGAACACTGAAGCTTTCTTT.

For this clone: One junction end disagrees with the germline gene, perhaps due to a read error. The rearrangement uses TRBV18 and TRBJ2-7, with 10 bases matching TRBD2. Germline-derived CDR1 and CDR2 are KGHSH and LQKENI. The CDR3 sequence is 13 residues long. The CDR3 nucleotides read TGTGCCAGCTCACTCGGGACTAGCGAGGCCTCGCGCTTC. This translates into CASSLGTSEASRF.

V usage is TRBV9 and J usage is TRBJ2-7; 11 bases match TRBD1. The germline gives CDR1 SGDLS, CDR2 YYNGEE. Unmatched junction bases numbered 7, after V lost 6 bases and J lost 2 bases. This CDR3 contains 15 residues. The CDR3 reads CASTRGDRGTYEQYF. The CDR3 region has the DNA TGTGCCAGCACCAGGGGGGACAGGGGGACCTACGAGCAGTACTTC. The full variable domain, completed using reference TRBV9 and TRBJ2-7, is DSGVTQTPKHLITATGQRVTLRCSPRSGDLSVYWYQQSLDQGLQFLIQYYNGEERAKGNILERFSAQQFPDLHSELNLSSLELGDSALYFCASTRGDRGTYEQYFGPGTRLTVT.

This CDR3 reads CASSADRGQYF. DNA for the CDR3: TGTGCCAGCAGCGCCGACCGCGGGCAGTACTTC. V and J are TRBV7-9 and TRBJ2-7, with D uncertain. V gave up 5 bases and J gave up 9 bases, with 11 bases separating them. The CDR3 extends over 11 amino acids. Germline CDR1 reads SEHNR; CDR2 reads FQNEAQ (reference sequence).

This clone was found a few times. The chain is built from TRBV6-6 and TRBJ1-2, with D tentatively TRBD1 (6 bases). V dropped 10 bases and J dropped 5 bases, with 11 bases sitting between them. Germline V gives CDR1 MNHNY, CDR2 SVGAGI (reference sequence). The CDR3 consists of 11 residues. In nucleotides, the CDR3 is TGTGCCACCAGGACAGATTATGGCTACACCTTC. Its translation: CATRTDYGYTF.

The genes are TRBV5-8 and TRBJ1-1; no clear D. This CDR3 comprises 14 residues. Trimming took off 7 bases at V and 0 bases at J, with 13 bases between the two ends. The germline gives CDR1 SGHTS, CDR2 YDEGEE. The CDR3 DNA sequence: TGTGCCAGCCCTCCTCCCCCTCTGAACACTGAAGCTTTCTTT. It encodes CASPPPPLNTEAFF.

The CDR3 coding sequence is TGTGCCAGCATGTTAGTGAGCTCCTACGAGCAGTACTTC. This codes for CASMLVSSYEQYF. The chain uses TRBV28 and TRBJ2-7; D uncertain. Trimming removed 7 bases from V and 0 bases from J, with 10 bases in between. The CDR3 consists of 13 residues. Germline CDR1 and CDR2: MDHEN and SYDVKM.

J is TRBJ2-7 and V is TRBV9; 8 bases align to TRBD1. Germline values: CDR1 SGDLS, CDR2 YYNGEE. This CDR3 has 15 amino acids. Trimming cost V 4 bases and J 4 bases; bases outside gene matches: 10. The DNA of the CDR3 is TGTGCCAGCAGCTCCTCAGGGGGCACTGGATACGAGCAGTACTTC. It encodes CASSSSGGTGYEQYF.

J is TRBJ1-1 and V is TRBV2; D may be TRBD1 (6 bases). CDR3 length: 18 residues. CDR1 and CDR2 from the germline V gene are SNHLY and FYNNEI. Trimming removed 6 bases at V and 2 bases at J, with 25 bases between. The CDR3 bases are TGTGCCAGCAGACCGGGGCCCGGGACACAAAACCTTAACACTGAAGCTTTCTTT. It codes for CASRPGPGTQNLNTEAFF.

The chain employs TRBV3-1 (or the pseudogene TRBV3-2) and TRBJ2-7; the D gene is possibly TRBD2 (7 bases). Trimming pared 0 bases from V and 6 bases from J, leaving 12 bases between. Germline lookup yields CDR1 LGHDT and CDR2 YNNKEL (reference sequence). The CDR3 consists of 14 residues. The chain's CDR3 is CASSQEGGGLEQYF. In DNA form, the CDR3 reads TGTGCCAGCAGCCAAGAAGGGGGGGGCCTCGAGCAGTACTTC.

The chain employs TRBV28 and TRBJ1-1; 10 nucleotides line up with TRBD1. The V and J ends lost 5 bases and 0 bases, in that order; junction bases with no gene match: 6. There are 16 residues in the CDR3. Germline CDR1 reads MDHEN; CDR2 reads SYDVKM. The chain's CDR3 is CASSTGQGSVNTEAFF. The CDR3 DNA is TGTGCCAGCAGTACGGGACAGGGGTCGGTGAACACTGAAGCTTTCTTT.

The chain couples TRBV25-1 to TRBJ1-2; 9 nucleotides agree with TRBD1. Trimming at V came to 7 bases and at J to 9 bases, leaving 15 bases not matched to a gene. The CDR3 contains 15 residues. CDR1 and CDR2 from the germline V gene are MGHDK and SYGVNS. CDR3 sequence reads: CASTATGTGNRRYTF. As DNA, the CDR3 is TGTGCCAGCACCGCAACTGGGACAGGGAATAGGCGCTACACCTTC.

The chain uses TRBV11-2 and TRBJ1-1, with D possibly being TRBD1 (5 bases). The CDR3 is made up of 15 amino acids. V was shortened by 1 base and J by 0 bases, with 9 bases between the two germline ends. Germline assignment: CDR1 SGHAT and CDR2 FQNNGV. For the CDR3, the DNA is TGTGCCAGCAGCTTAGTGACAGCAATGAACACTGAAGCTTTCTTT. It encodes CASSLVTAMNTEAFF.

The chain employs TRBV4-2 and TRBJ2-2, with 8 bases matching TRBD2. Trimming removed 4 bases from V and 4 bases from J; junction bases left unmatched: 5. CDR3 length: 15 amino acids. Germline CDR1 is LGHNA and CDR2 is YNFKEQ. The CDR3 loop reads CASSRRTSSTGELFF. CDR3 sequence (DNA): TGTGCCAGCAGCCGACGGACTAGCTCCACCGGGGAGCTGTTTTTT.